This entry lists 24 T cell receptor beta chains sequenced from one sample in a study of T cell responses to AZD1222 COVID-19 vaccine. The assay was immunoSEQ multiplex PCR, and TCRdb's table has in-frame clones only and misses some. The sample carries about 73,000 clones, 89% recorded once. The material sequenced was peripheral blood, taken 28 days after the second AZD1222 dose. The receptors were gathered from an adult who received the AZD1222 COVID-19 vaccine.

The chain joins TRBV10-3 to TRBJ2-7; 10 bases are a match to TRBD1. V was pared by 3 bases and J by 6 bases, with 8 bases of the junction left unmatched. This CDR3 has 15 residues. The germline V gene encodes CDR1 ENHRY and CDR2 SYGVKD. CDR3 residues: CAISDTDRGGFEQYF. CDR3 coding DNA: TGTGCCATCAGTGATACGGACAGGGGGGGATTCGAGCAGTACTTC.

V gene TRBV5-1 combines with J gene TRBJ1-6; D gene ambiguous. CDR1 is SGHRS, CDR2 YFSETQ, per germline. V was clipped by 4 bases and J by 2 bases, with 13 bases between them. The CDR3 extends over 16 amino acids. The CDR3 coding sequence is TGCGCCAGCAGCACCGGAGACGGGACCTATAATTCACCCCTCCACTTT. Its protein is CASSTGDGTYNSPLHF.

V is TRBV19 and J is TRBJ1-2; TRBD1 aligns across 7 bases. Germline assignment: CDR1 LNHDA and CDR2 SQIVND (reference sequence). V dropped 8 bases and J dropped 7; count of bases not matched to a gene: 13. The CDR3 has 14 residues. This CDR3 is CASGSGQMYLGYTF. CDR3 nucleotide sequence: TGTGCCAGTGGTTCGGGACAGATGTATCTTGGCTACACCTTC.

The CDR3 loop reads CASSSYRGLGYGYTF. DNA of the CDR3: TGTGCCAGCAGCTCCTACAGGGGGCTGGGCTATGGCTACACCTTC. The J gene is TRBJ1-2, the V gene TRBV7-2; 9 positions agree with TRBD1. The germline gives CDR1 SGHTA, CDR2 FQGNSA. Trimming took 4 bases from V and 4 from J; bases not matched to a gene: 7. CDR3 length equals 15 residues. The whole variable domain, filled in from reference TRBV7-2 and TRBJ1-2, reads GAGVSQSPSNKVTEKGKDVELRCDPISGHTALYWYRQSLGQGLEFLIYFQGNSAPDKSGLPSDRFSAERTGGSVSTLTIQRTQQEDSAVYLCASSSYRGLGYGYTFGSGTRLTVV.

This clone has a handful of counts. This chain uses TRBV27 with TRBJ2-1, with 11 nucleotides matching TRBD2. The CDR3 totals 15 residues. The J segment lost 5 bases and the V segment lost 6 bases, leaving 6 bases of the junction unmatched. Germline lookup yields CDR1 MNHEY and CDR2 SMNVEV (reference sequence). Written as DNA, the CDR3 is TGTGCCAGCAGCAAGACTAGCGGGAAGGACAATGAGCAGTTCTTC. Its translation: CASSKTSGKDNEQFF.

Here the CDR3 reads CASSEIRGRGEKLFF. In DNA form, the CDR3 reads TGTGCCAGCAGTGAGATCAGGGGGCGCGGAGAAAAACTGTTTTTT. The genes are TRBV28 and TRBJ1-4; 8 bases match TRBD1. The CDR3 is 15 residues long. Trimming cost V 5 bases and J 8 bases; bases outside gene matches: 10. Germline CDR1 reads MDHEN; CDR2 reads SYDVKM.

The V and J genes are TRBV3-1 (or the pseudogene TRBV3-2) and TRBJ2-1; D remains unclear. CDR1 and CDR2 (germline): LGHDT, YNNKEL (reference sequence). Between the trimmed V and J ends, which lost 1 base and 0 bases, there was a span of 7 bases. This CDR3 spans 15 amino acids. CDR3 in amino acids: CASSQVGSSYNEQFF. The CDR3 nucleotides are TGTGCCAGCAGCCAAGTTGGAAGCTCCTACAATGAGCAGTTCTTC.

This clone occurred once. The chain recombines TRBV9 with TRBJ2-7; D gene uncertain. Germline V lookup: CDR1 SGDLS, CDR2 YYNGEE. The length of the CDR3 is 13 residues. Trimming removed 9 bases at V and 4 bases at J, with 17 bases between. CDR3 region: CAIFLCGQYEQYV. CDR3 in DNA: TGTGCCATATTCCTTTGTGGGCAGTACGAGCAGTACGTC.

The chain joins TRBV18 to TRBJ1-1, with TRBD1 as a possible D gene (5 bases). The CDR3 consists of 13 residues. Germline V lookup: CDR1 KGHSH, CDR2 LQKENI. Trimming stripped 5 bases from V and 1 base from J, with 8 bases between. Written as DNA, the CDR3 is TGTGCCAGCTCATCAACAGGGAACACTGAAGCTTTCTTT. This translates into CASSSTGNTEAFF.

The J gene is TRBJ1-2, the V gene TRBV6-2 or TRBV6-3; 7 bases map to TRBD1. The CDR3 covers 17 residues. Per the germline V gene, CDR1 is MNHEY and CDR2 is SVGEGT. V shed 2 bases and J 2 bases; nucleotides not matched to a gene: 11. CDR3 protein: CASSYPGVDRRNYGYTF. DNA of the CDR3: TGTGCCAGCAGTTACCCCGGTGTGGACAGGCGAAACTATGGCTACACCTTC.

The CDR3 reads CASSQPRLQGYTF. The CDR3 nucleotides read TGCGCCAGCAGCCAACCCAGGTTGCAGGGCTACACCTTC. The V gene is TRBV4-1, the J gene TRBJ1-2; D remains ambiguous. Per the germline V gene, CDR1 is MGHRA and CDR2 is YSYEKL. With 2 bases removed from V and 8 bases from J, the gap between germline ends came to 12 bases. CDR3 length equals 13 residues.

The V gene is TRBV6-5, the J gene TRBJ2-1, with TRBD2 as a possible D gene (6 bases). The CDR3 is 13 residues long. The V and J ends lost 6 bases and 4 bases respectively, with 10 bases between them. Germline loops: CDR1 MNHEY, CDR2 SVGAGI. CDR3 in amino acids: CASRLAYYNEQFF. CDR3 nucleotides: TGTGCCAGCAGACTAGCCTATTACAATGAGCAGTTCTTC.

The chain has TRBV5-1 and TRBJ2-5; D gene ambiguous. The CDR3 length is 14 residues. The V gene's germline CDR1 is SGHRS and CDR2 YFSETQ. V was shortened by 0 bases and J by 10 bases, with 16 bases between the two germline ends. The CDR3 region has the DNA TGCGCCAGCAGCTTGGCCGTTCCGATGGTAGGCCAGTACTTC. Its translation is CASSLAVPMVGQYF.

The chain combines TRBV4-2 with TRBJ2-5; D possibly uses TRBD1 or TRBD2 (5 bases each). The ends were cut back, 4 bases at V and 5 bases at J, with 23 bases in the middle. There are 17 residues in the CDR3. Germline loops: CDR1 LGHNA, CDR2 YNFKEQ. The CDR3 here is CASSPVGLGRGGETQYF. For the CDR3, the DNA is TGTGCCAGCAGCCCCGTCGGGTTAGGTCGGGGCGGGGAGACCCAGTACTTC.

The chain recombines TRBV5-8 with TRBJ1-1; D is unclear. Germline values: CDR1 SGHTS, CDR2 YDEGEE. Trimming took 0 bases from V and 3 from J, leaving 12 bases between them. CDR3 length equals 15 residues. CDR3 nucleotide sequence: TGTGCCAGCAGCTTGGGCCATCGGAGGTACACTGAAGCTTTCTTT. Its translation is CASSLGHRRYTEAFF.

The chain's CDR3 is CASSLNGQGNQPQHF. The CDR3 nucleotides read TGTGCCAGCAGTTTAAACGGACAGGGGAATCAGCCCCAGCATTTT. The chain has TRBV27 and TRBJ1-5; 9 bases are a match to TRBD1. From germline, CDR1 is MNHEY and CDR2 SMNVEV (reference sequence). CDR3 length: 15 residues. The trim removed 2 bases at V and 4 bases at J, leaving 3 bases unmatched.

The chain combines TRBV5-6 with TRBJ2-2, with D unclear. V lost 1 base to trimming and J lost 3 bases, with 16 bases between them. Germline values: CDR1 SGHDT, CDR2 YYEEEE. The CDR3 covers 17 residues. Here the CDR3 DNA reads TGTGCCAGCAGCTTGACCCTGGCCCCTATGGACACCGGGGAGCTGTTTTTT. It specifies CASSLTLAPMDTGELFF. Looking up the rest from reference TRBV5-6 and TRBJ2-2 gives the full variable domain: DAGVTQSPTHLIKTRGQQVTLRCSPKSGHDTVSWYQQALGQGPQFIFQYYEEEERQRGNFPDRFSGHQFPNYSSELNVNALLLGDSALYLCASSLTLAPMDTGELFFGEGSRLTVL.

The rearrangement uses TRBV13 and TRBJ2-1; no definite D call. CDR1 and CDR2 (germline): PRHDT, FYEKMQ (reference sequence). V was trimmed by 0 bases and J by 6 bases, leaving 9 bases between them. The CDR3 has 14 residues. CDR3 amino acids: CASSLGLIGNEQFF. The DNA for the CDR3 is TGTGCCAGCAGCTTAGGACTAATAGGCAATGAGCAGTTCTTC. Drawing the rest from reference TRBV13 and TRBJ2-1, the complete variable domain is AAGVIQSPRHLIKEKRETATLKCYPIPRHDTVYWYQQGPGQDPQFLISFYEKMQSDKGSIPDRFSAQQFSDYHSELNMSSLELGDSALYFCASSLGLIGNEQFFGPGTRLTVL.

This sequence joins TRBV5-1 and TRBJ2-5; D could derive from TRBD1 or TRBD2 (6 bases each). CDR1 and CDR2 (germline): SGHRS, YFSETQ. V was trimmed by 2 bases and J by 1 base, leaving 9 bases between them. The length of the CDR3 is 14 residues. Written as DNA, the CDR3 is TGCGCCAGCAGCTTTGGAGGGGGCCAAGAGACCCAGTACTTC. It codes for CASSFGGGQETQYF.

This chain uses TRBV10-3 with TRBJ2-2, with 10 bases that match TRBD1. Germline CDR1 and CDR2: ENHRY and SYGVKD. The CDR3 sequence is 15 residues long. The J segment lost 3 bases and the V segment lost 8 bases, leaving 6 bases of the junction unmatched. Written as DNA, the CDR3 is TGTGCCATCGGATCGACAGGGGGCGACACCGGGGAGCTGTTTTTT. Its protein product is CAIGSTGGDTGELFF.

The chain is built from TRBV5-4 and TRBJ2-5; D is undetermined. Trimming took 0 bases from V and 1 from J, leaving 10 bases between them. CDR1 and CDR2 from the germline V gene are SGHNT and YYREEE (reference sequence). CDR3 size: 15 residues. DNA of the CDR3: TGTGCCAGCAGCTTGGGACCAGCCGCCCAAGAGACCCAGTACTTC. The encoded protein is CASSLGPAAQETQYF. The full variable domain, its missing parts supplied by reference TRBV5-4 and TRBJ2-5, is ETGVTQSPTHLIKTRGQQVTLRCSSQSGHNTVSWYQQALGQGPQFIFQYYREEENGRGNFPPRFSGLQFPNYSSELNVNALELDDSALYLCASSLGPAAQETQYFGPGTRLLVL.

This chain uses TRBV5-1 with TRBJ2-3, with 7 bases matching TRBD1. Trimming at V came to 2 bases and at J to 0 bases, leaving 6 bases not matched to a gene. Germline loops: CDR1 SGHRS, CDR2 YFSETQ. This CDR3 contains 16 residues. The CDR3 region is CASSLQGPPSTDTQYF. The DNA for the CDR3 is TGCGCCAGCAGCTTACAGGGGCCGCCGAGCACAGATACGCAGTATTTT.

The chain couples TRBV7-2 to TRBJ1-2, with D possibly TRBD1 on 5 matching bases. Germline V gives CDR1 SGHTA, CDR2 FQGNSA. This CDR3 is 15 amino acids long. Trimming removed 3 bases from V and 3 bases from J, with 14 bases in between. The CDR3 loop is CASSLGQGYDYGYTF. CDR3 DNA sequence: TGTGCCAGCAGCTTGGGGCAGGGTTATGACTATGGCTACACCTTC.

The rearrangement uses TRBV5-8 and TRBJ2-3; the D is unclear. In germline, CDR1 is SGHTS, CDR2 YDEGEE. This CDR3 spans 15 amino acids. Trimming cost V 0 bases and J 1 base, with 9 bases left between them. The CDR3 loop reads CASSLAGAGTDTQYF. The CDR3 DNA reads TGTGCCAGCAGCTTGGCCGGCGCCGGCACAGATACGCAGTATTTT.